Listed below are T cell receptor beta chains from one sample, sequenced in a study of cytomegalovirus exposure and HLA in healthy donors. Here immunoSEQ multiplex PCR was the method, and the copy in TCRdb shows in-frame clones only, minus some. The table has around 120,000 clones, 60% to 75% seen once. Sequenced input: PBMCs. The receptors were gathered from a man aged 35 to 55 in good health and CMV-seropositive. The CDR3 runs from the conserved cysteine through the conserved F or W. A D gene is named only where the DNA matches it firmly. Clone size is given for some rows only: seen once, a few or many times, or a class if the clone is expanded.

j_gene | len | abundance | d_gene | v_gene | CDR3aa | CDR3nt
TRBJ1-3 | 13 | NA | NA | TRBV30 | CAGVTVPGNTIYF | TGTGCCGGAGTGACAGTGCCTGGAAACACCATATATTTT
TRBJ1-5 | 12 | NA | NA | TRBV10-1 | CASSTGLQPQHF | TGCGCCAGCAGTACGGGACTTCAGCCCCAGCATTTT
TRBJ1-1 | 12 | NA | TRBD1 | TRBV5-1 | CASSRRDSEAFF | TGCGCCAGCAGCAGGCGGGACAGTGAAGCTTTCTTT
TRBJ1-2 | 15 | NA | NA | TRBV6-1 | CASTTPGWGSYGYTF | TGTGCCAGCACCACTCCAGGGTGGGGTAGCTATGGCTACACCTTC
TRBJ2-7 | 11 | NA | TRBD2 | TRBV20-1 | CSAGGGYEQYF | TGCAGTGCTGGCGGGGGCTACGAGCAGTACTTC
TRBJ1-4 | 15 | NA | NA | TRBV5-1 | CASSSGGTSNEKLFF | TGCGCCAGCAGTTCTGGCGGCACTTCTAATGAAAAACTGTTTTTT
TRBJ1-2 | 16 | NA | TRBD1 | TRBV30 | CAWSPSWDRGRGGYTF | TGTGCCTGGAGCCCCTCTTGGGACAGGGGAAGGGGTGGCTACACCTTC
TRBJ2-5 | 18 | NA | TRBD2 | TRBV14 | CASSQPTGTSGLQETQYF | TGTGCCAGCAGCCAACCTACCGGGACTAGCGGACTCCAAGAGACCCAGTACTTC
TRBJ2-1 | 14 | NA | TRBD2 | TRBV27 | CASSFSGSVDEQFF | TGTGCCAGCAGTTTTAGCGGGAGTGTCGATGAGCAGTTCTTC
TRBJ2-1 | 10 | NA | NA | TRBV20-1 | CSAADFEQFF | TGCAGTGCGGCGGATTTTGAGCAGTTCTTC
TRBJ2-5 | 15 | NA | TRBD2 | TRBV18 | CASSPGGSFQETQYF | TGTGCCAGCTCACCCGGGGGGAGTTTCCAAGAGACCCAGTACTTC
TRBJ1-2 | 16 | NA | NA | TRBV6-5 | CASSYGGDGRGGGYTF | TGTGCCAGCAGTTACGGAGGGGACGGGAGAGGAGGTGGCTACACCTTC
TRBJ1-2 | 13 | NA | NA | TRBV29-1 | CRDGPGDHYGYTF | TGCAGAGACGGGCCCGGGGATCACTATGGCTACACCTTC
TRBJ2-7 | 16 | few | TRBD2 | TRBV6-5 | CASSYSASGASYEQYF | TGTGCCAGCAGTTACTCGGCTAGCGGGGCTTCCTACGAGCAGTACTTC
TRBJ2-7 | 14 | few | TRBD2 | TRBV2 | CASSERGRVYEQYF | TGTGCCAGCAGTGAGAGAGGGAGGGTTTACGAGCAGTACTTC
TRBJ2-1 | 12 | NA | NA | TRBV7-9 | CASSLDRNEQFF | TGTGCCAGCAGCTTAGACAGAAATGAGCAGTTCTTC